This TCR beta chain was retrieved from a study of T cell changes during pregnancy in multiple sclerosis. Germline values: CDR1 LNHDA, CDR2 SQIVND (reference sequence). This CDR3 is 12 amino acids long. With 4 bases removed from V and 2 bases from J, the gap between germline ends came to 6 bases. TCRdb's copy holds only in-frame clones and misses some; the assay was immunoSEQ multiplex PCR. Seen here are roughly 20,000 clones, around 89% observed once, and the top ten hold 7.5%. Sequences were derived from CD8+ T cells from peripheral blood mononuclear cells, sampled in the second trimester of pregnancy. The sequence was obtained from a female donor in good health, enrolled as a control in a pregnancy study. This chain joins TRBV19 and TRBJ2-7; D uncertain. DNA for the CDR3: TGTGCCAGTAGTACTAATACCTACGAGCAGTACTTC. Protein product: CASSTNTYEQYF.